These T cell receptor beta chains were read from a single sample in a study of control samples from healthy donors and cancer patients. Profiled with immunoSEQ multiplex PCR; TCRdb holds only in-frame clones, not every one. The sample carries about 140,000 clones, 94% recorded once. The sample consisted of blood. The receptors shown here come from a man in his forties in good health. Each CDR3 is given with its conserved first and last residue. A D gene is named only where the DNA matches it firmly.

V gene	J gene	D gene	CDR3 protein
TRBV10-3	TRBJ1-4	.	CAISESARGRNEKLFF
TRBV4-1	TRBJ1-1	TRBD1	CASSPTGQNTEAFF
TRBV5-1	TRBJ1-3	.	CASSQRGTPGNTIYF
TRBV10-3	TRBJ1-5	TRBD1	CAISDRDSNQPQHF
TRBV5-6	TRBJ2-7	TRBD1	CASSFSGGWAYEQYF
TRBV5-5	TRBJ2-2	.	CASSLGRVTGELFF
TRBV19	TRBJ2-1	.	CASSPFIPGTSLSYNEQFF
TRBV5-1	TRBJ2-1	TRBD2	CASSLAGTSVLRYNEQFF
TRBV5-6	TRBJ1-1	.	CASSWPTGRTEAFF
TRBV4-1	TRBJ2-2	TRBD2	CASRRLAGSNTGELFF